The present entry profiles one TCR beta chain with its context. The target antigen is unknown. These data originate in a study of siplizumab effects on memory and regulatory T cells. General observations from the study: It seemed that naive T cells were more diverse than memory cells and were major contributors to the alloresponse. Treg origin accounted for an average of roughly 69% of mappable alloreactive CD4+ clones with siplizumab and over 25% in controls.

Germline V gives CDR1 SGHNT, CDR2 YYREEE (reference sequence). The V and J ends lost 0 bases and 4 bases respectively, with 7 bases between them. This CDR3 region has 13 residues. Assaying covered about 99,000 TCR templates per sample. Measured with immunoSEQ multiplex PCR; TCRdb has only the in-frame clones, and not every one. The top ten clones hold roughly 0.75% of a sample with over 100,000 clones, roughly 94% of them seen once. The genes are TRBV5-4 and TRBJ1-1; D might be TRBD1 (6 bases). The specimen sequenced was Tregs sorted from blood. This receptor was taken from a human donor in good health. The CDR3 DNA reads TGTGCCAGCAGCTTGGAGGGGGTCACTGAAGCTTTCTTT. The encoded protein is CASSLEGVTEAFF.